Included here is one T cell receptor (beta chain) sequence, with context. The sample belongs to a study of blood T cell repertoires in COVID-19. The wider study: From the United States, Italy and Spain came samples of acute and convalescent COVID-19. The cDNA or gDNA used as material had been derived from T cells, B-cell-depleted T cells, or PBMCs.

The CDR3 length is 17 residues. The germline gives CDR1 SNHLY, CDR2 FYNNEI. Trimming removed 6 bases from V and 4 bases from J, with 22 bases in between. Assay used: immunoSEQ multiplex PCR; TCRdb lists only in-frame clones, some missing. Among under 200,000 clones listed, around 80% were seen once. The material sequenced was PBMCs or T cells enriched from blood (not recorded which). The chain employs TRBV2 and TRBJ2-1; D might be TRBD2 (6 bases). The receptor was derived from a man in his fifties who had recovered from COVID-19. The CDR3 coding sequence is TGTGCCAGCAGCACTATAATAGCGCCGGGGGATTACAATGAGCAGTTCTTC. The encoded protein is CASSTIIAPGDYNEQFF.